These 26 T cell receptor beta chains were sequenced from one sample in a study of blood T cell repertoires in COVID-19. The table came from immunoSEQ multiplex PCR; TCRdb's copy has only in-frame clones and leaves some out. Among about 220,000 clones listed, about 79% were seen once. The source material was PBMCs or T cells enriched from blood (not recorded which). These receptors all come from a woman aged 40 to 55 with acute COVID-19.

For this clone: Distinct nucleotide sequences in the sample also encode this CDR3. This chain connects TRBV27 to TRBJ2-7; the match to TRBD1 covers 10 bases. The CDR3 extends over 14 amino acids. Germline assignment: CDR1 MNHEY and CDR2 SMNVEV (reference sequence). V was clipped by 5 bases and J by 3 bases; unmatched bases: 4. The CDR3 coding sequence is TGTGCCAGCAGTCCGGGACAGGGGCTCTACGAGCAGTACTTC. Its protein is CASSPGQGLYEQYF.

This chain connects TRBV7-6 to TRBJ2-1; 9 nucleotides line up with TRBD2. The CDR3 length is 19 residues. Per the germline V gene, CDR1 is SGHVS and CDR2 is FNYEAQ. The ends lost 3 bases at V and 9 bases at J; junction bases unmatched: 21. CDR3 loop: CASSFSPGSRRGGLGEQFF. CDR3 sequence (DNA): TGTGCCAGCAGCTTTTCCCCTGGCTCGAGGCGGGGGGGCCTGGGTGAGCAGTTCTTC.

The chain combines TRBV14 with TRBJ2-7; possible D gene TRBD1, 6 bases. The V and J ends lost 0 bases and 7 bases respectively, with 13 bases between them. Germline V lookup: CDR1 SGHDN, CDR2 FVKESK. The CDR3 contains 14 residues. The CDR3 sequence is CASSQEARGGEQYF. CDR3 DNA: TGTGCCAGCAGCCAAGAAGCCAGGGGTGGGGAGCAGTACTTC.

The rearrangement links TRBV6-5 to TRBJ1-6; D perhaps matches TRBD1 (5 bases). The germline V gene encodes CDR1 MNHEY and CDR2 SVGAGI. The CDR3 totals 13 residues. V lost 8 bases and J lost 8, with 13 bases in between. CDR3 loop: CASRAGNDSPLHF. In DNA, the CDR3 is TGTGCCAGCCGGGCAGGGAATGATTCACCCCTCCACTTT.

The CDR3 DNA is TGTGCCAGCTCCCGGGGTACTGAAGCTTTCTTT. This sequence encodes CASSRGTEAFF. The rearrangement uses TRBV27 and TRBJ1-1; no firm D call. The CDR3 runs 11 residues. Trimming stripped 8 bases from V and 5 bases from J, with 9 bases between. Looked up from germline, CDR1 is MNHEY and CDR2 is SMNVEV (reference sequence).

The chain links TRBV20-1 to TRBJ2-7, with TRBD2 as a possible D gene (5 bases). The CDR3 runs to 13 residues. Germline CDR1 is DFQATT and CDR2 is SNEGSKA (reference sequence). The V end lost 3 bases, the J end lost 5 bases, and 14 bases lay between the germline ends. CDR3 loop: CSASRLATDEQYF. CDR3 coding DNA: TGCAGTGCTAGTCGTCTAGCTACCGACGAGCAGTACTTC.

CDR3 region: CASSPPQGRTDTQYF. CDR3 DNA sequence: TGTGCCAGCTCACCACCACAGGGTCGAACAGATACGCAGTATTTT. The V gene is TRBV18, the J gene TRBJ2-3; D is possibly TRBD1 (6 bases). Trimming took 0 bases from V and 3 from J, leaving 10 bases between them. The CDR3 extends over 15 amino acids. CDR1 and CDR2 (germline): KGHSH, LQKENI.

This chain joins TRBV27 and TRBJ2-3; D remains unclear. Germline lookup yields CDR1 MNHEY and CDR2 SMNVEV (reference sequence). Deletions cut 1 base from V and 1 base from J, with 6 bases between. CDR3 length equals 14 residues. The DNA of the CDR3 is TGTGCCAGCAGTTTATTTTATGGCACAGATACGCAGTATTTT. Protein: CASSLFYGTDTQYF.

The chain couples TRBV19 to TRBJ1-5, with 11 positions matching TRBD1. From germline, CDR1 is LNHDA and CDR2 SQIVND (reference sequence). The CDR3 is 16 amino acids. The junction had 8 bases not matched to a gene; V was cut back by 4 bases and J by 6 bases. This CDR3 reads CASSKGWTGGPQPQHF. The CDR3 nucleotides read TGTGCCAGTAGTAAGGGATGGACAGGGGGCCCTCAGCCCCAGCATTTT.

V and J are TRBV3-1 (or the pseudogene TRBV3-2) and TRBJ2-6; D might be TRBD2 (6 bases). Germline V gives CDR1 LGHDT, CDR2 YNNKEL (reference sequence). V was clipped by 3 bases and J by 0 bases, with 15 bases between them. The CDR3 has 18 residues. CDR3 coding DNA: TGTGCCAGCAGCCATACCGGGGGAAGGAGCTCTGGGGCCAACGTCCTGACTTTC. It yields the protein CASSHTGGRSSGANVLTF.

The CDR3 reads CASSLLGGGVNEQFF. The CDR3 region has the DNA TGTGCCAGCAGCCTCCTCGGCGGGGGGGTAAATGAGCAGTTCTTC. The chain links TRBV27 to TRBJ2-1; 9 bases are shared with TRBD2. Germline V gene sequence: CDR1 MNHEY, CDR2 SMNVEV (reference sequence). CDR3 length: 15 residues. After removal of 6 bases from V and 7 bases from J, the junction contained 10 bases not matched to a gene.

V and J are TRBV4-2 and TRBJ2-7; TRBD2 aligns across 7 bases. With 1 base clipped from V and 3 bases from J, the junction kept 0 bases outside the gene matches. The CDR3 sequence is 13 residues long. The germline CDR1 and CDR2 sequences are LGHNA and YNFKEQ. CDR3: CASSQGGSYEQYF. DNA for the CDR3: TGTGCCAGCAGCCAAGGCGGGAGCTACGAGCAGTACTTC.

The chain links TRBV28 to TRBJ1-3; perhaps TRBD1 as D (6 bases). Germline V gene lookup returns CDR1 MDHEN and CDR2 SYDVKM. Trimming shortened V by 5 bases and J by 1 base, and 15 bases separated the two germline ends. The CDR3 totals 16 residues. In nucleotides, the CDR3 is TGTGCCAGCAGTACTCTTGCGACAGGATCTGGAAACACCATATATTTT. This sequence encodes CASSTLATGSGNTIYF. Complete variable domain (other parts from reference TRBV28 and TRBJ1-3): DVKVTQSSRYLVKRTGEKVFLECVQDMDHENMFWYRQDPGLGLRLIYFSYDVKMKEKGDIPEGYSVSREKKERFSLILESASTNQTSMYLCASSTLATGSGNTIYFGEGSWLTVV.

CDR3 in amino acids: CASSQEGLVNEKLFF. The CDR3 coding sequence is TGTGCCAGCAGCCAAGAGGGACTAGTTAATGAAAAACTGTTTTTT. The J gene is TRBJ1-4, the V gene TRBV3-1 (or the pseudogene TRBV3-2); D is possibly TRBD1 (5 bases). Per germline, CDR1 LGHDT and CDR2 YNNKEL (reference sequence). This CDR3 region has 15 residues. V was trimmed by 0 bases and J by 4 bases, leaving 9 bases between them.

This chain joins TRBV7-2 and TRBJ2-6; the D is unclear. The CDR3 has 17 residues. Germline CDR1 reads SGHTA; CDR2 reads FQGNSA. Trimming left V 0 bases short and J 0 bases short, with 9 bases between. CDR3 coding DNA: TGTGCCAGCAGCTTAGCTATAGCAAGCTCTGGGGCCAACGTCCTGACTTTC. Encoded protein: CASSLAIASSGANVLTF.

V gene TRBV10-2 combines with J gene TRBJ1-1; the match to TRBD1 covers 9 bases. The ends lost 11 bases at V and 3 bases at J; junction bases unmatched: 7. CDR1 and CDR2 (germline): WSHSY, SAAADI. This CDR3 comprises 13 residues. CDR3 in amino acids: CAGSQGADTEAFF. CDR3 in DNA: TGCGCCGGGTCACAGGGGGCGGACACTGAAGCTTTCTTT.

The rearrangement uses TRBV4-2 and TRBJ2-1, with 14 bases matching TRBD2. The V gene end was trimmed by 3 bases and the J gene end by 1 base; junction bases not matched to a gene: 5. CDR3 length equals 18 residues. CDR1 and CDR2 from the germline V gene are LGHNA and YNFKEQ. Here the CDR3 reads CASSQGTSGGESYNEQFF. Written as DNA, the CDR3 is TGTGCCAGCAGCCAGGGGACTAGCGGGGGTGAATCCTACAATGAGCAGTTCTTC.

This clone was observed once. The chain employs TRBV24-1 and TRBJ2-2; D remains ambiguous. Germline assignment: CDR1 KGHDR and CDR2 SFDVKD. Between the trimmed V and J ends, which lost 6 bases and 1 base, there was a span of 5 bases. This CDR3 has 13 residues. CDR3 sequence reads: CATSKRNTGELFF. In nucleotides, the CDR3 is TGTGCCACCAGTAAGAGGAACACCGGGGAGCTGTTTTTT.

The chain couples TRBV5-1 to TRBJ1-2; a possible D gene is TRBD1 (6 bases). V was pared by 3 bases and J by 3 bases, with 12 bases between. The CDR3 runs to 14 residues. Germline assignment: CDR1 SGHRS and CDR2 YFSETQ. The CDR3 DNA is TGCGCCAGCAGCTGGTCAGGGGACGACTATGGCTACACCTTC. This codes for CASSWSGDDYGYTF.

This clone was observed a few times. J is TRBJ1-1 and V is TRBV12-3 or TRBV12-4; D gene uncertain. Trimming pared 6 bases from V and 5 bases from J, leaving 7 bases between. The CDR3 extends over 11 amino acids. CDR3 DNA sequence: TGTGCCAGCAGCCTATTTACTGAAGCTTTCTTT. Its protein is CASSLFTEAFF.

This chain uses TRBV6-2 or TRBV6-3 with TRBJ2-2, with 13 nucleotides matching TRBD2. The CDR3 has 17 residues. V was pared by 1 base and J by 4 bases, with 3 bases of the junction left unmatched. Germline values: CDR1 MNHEY, CDR2 SVGEGT. The CDR3: CASSYLRLAGGTGELFF. DNA for the CDR3: TGTGCCAGCAGTTACTTAAGACTAGCGGGAGGCACCGGGGAGCTGTTTTTT.

This clone was counted a single time. The sample has other DNA sequences that encode this CDR3 too. V usage is TRBV19 and J usage is TRBJ2-2, with D perhaps matching TRBD1 (6 bases). Germline CDR1 LNHDA, CDR2 SQIVND (reference sequence). V was pared by 5 bases and J by 2 bases, with 9 bases between. This CDR3 spans 14 amino acids. The CDR3 region is CASSRQANTGELFF. The DNA of the CDR3 is TGTGCCAGTAGTCGACAGGCCAACACCGGGGAGCTGTTTTTT.

The chain combines TRBV25-1 with TRBJ1-3; D call uncertain. The CDR3 extends over 17 amino acids. Germline-derived CDR1 and CDR2 are MGHDK and SYGVNS. Trimming stripped 3 bases from V and 3 bases from J, with 18 bases between. The CDR3 nucleotides are TGTGCCAGCAGTGAGTCGACGGGGATGATAGGTGGAAACACCATATATTTT. This translates into CASSESTGMIGGNTIYF. Based on the CDR3 plus reference TRBV25-1 and TRBJ1-3, the full variable domain is EADIYQTPRYLVIGTGKKITLECSQTMGHDKMYWYQQDPGMELHLIHYSYGVNSTEKGDLSSESTVSRIRTEHFPLTLESARPSHTSQYLCASSESTGMIGGNTIYFGEGSWLTVV.

The V gene is TRBV2, the J gene TRBJ2-7; weak D call: TRBD1 (6 bases). V was trimmed by 5 bases and J by 0 bases, leaving 14 bases between them. The length of the CDR3 is 15 residues. The V gene's germline CDR1 is SNHLY and CDR2 FYNNEI. CDR3 amino acids: CASSSTGTTSYEQYF. The DNA of the CDR3 is TGTGCCAGCAGTTCCACCGGGACAACCTCCTACGAGCAGTACTTC. Variable domain in full (rest from reference TRBV2 and TRBJ2-7): EPEVTQTPSHQVTQMGQEVILRCVPISNHLYFYWYRQILGQKVEFLVSFYNNEISEKSEIFDDQFSVERPDGSNFTLKIRSTKLEDSAMYFCASSSTGTTSYEQYFGPGTRLTVT.

The chain joins TRBV30 to TRBJ1-4; D remains unclear. From germline, CDR1 is GTSNPN and CDR2 SVGIG (reference sequence). CDR3 size: 13 residues. V lost 5 bases and J lost 5, with 12 bases in between. CDR3 amino acids: CAWGRRMNEKLFF. Written as DNA, the CDR3 is TGTGCCTGGGGGAGGAGAATGAATGAAAAACTGTTTTTT.

The chain has TRBV30 and TRBJ2-4; TRBD2 agrees at 8 bases. Losses at the gene ends were 2 bases for V and 3 bases for J; bases not matched to a gene: 3. Germline CDR1 and CDR2: GTSNPN and SVGIG (reference sequence). This CDR3 is 14 amino acids long. Here the CDR3 DNA reads TGTGCCTGGAGTAGGGGGACTAGCAAAAACATTCAGTACTTC. This translates into CAWSRGTSKNIQYF.